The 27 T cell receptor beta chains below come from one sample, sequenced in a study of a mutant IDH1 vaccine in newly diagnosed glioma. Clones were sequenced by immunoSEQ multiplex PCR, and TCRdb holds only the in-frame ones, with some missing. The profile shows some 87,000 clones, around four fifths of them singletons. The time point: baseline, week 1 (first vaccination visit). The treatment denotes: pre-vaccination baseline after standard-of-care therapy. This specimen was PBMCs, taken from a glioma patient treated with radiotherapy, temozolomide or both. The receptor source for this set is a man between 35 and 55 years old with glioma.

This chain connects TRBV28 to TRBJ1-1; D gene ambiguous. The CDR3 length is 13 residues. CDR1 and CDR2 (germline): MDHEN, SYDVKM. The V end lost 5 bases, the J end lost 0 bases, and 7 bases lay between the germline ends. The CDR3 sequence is CASSLGLNTEAFF. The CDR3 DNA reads TGTGCCAGCAGTCTCGGGTTGAACACTGAAGCTTTCTTT.

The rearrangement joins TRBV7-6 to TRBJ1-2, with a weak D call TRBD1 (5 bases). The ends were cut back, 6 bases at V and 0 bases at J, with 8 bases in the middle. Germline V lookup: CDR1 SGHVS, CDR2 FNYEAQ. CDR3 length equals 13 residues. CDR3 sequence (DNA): TGTGCCAGCAGACAGGCTGCTAACTATGGCTACACCTTC. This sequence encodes CASRQAANYGYTF.

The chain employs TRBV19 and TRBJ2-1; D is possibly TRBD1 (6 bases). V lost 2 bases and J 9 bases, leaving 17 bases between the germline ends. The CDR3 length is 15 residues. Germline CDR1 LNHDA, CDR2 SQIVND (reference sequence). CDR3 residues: CASSIRQGIEAEQFF. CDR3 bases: TGTGCCAGTAGTATAAGGCAGGGGATCGAGGCTGAGCAGTTCTTC.

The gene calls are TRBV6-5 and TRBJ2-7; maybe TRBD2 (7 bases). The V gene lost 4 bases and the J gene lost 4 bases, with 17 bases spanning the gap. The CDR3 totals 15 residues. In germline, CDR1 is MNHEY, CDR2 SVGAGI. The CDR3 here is CASSWERGRGYEQYF. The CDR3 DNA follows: TGTGCCAGCAGTTGGGAACGTGGGAGGGGGTACGAGCAGTACTTC.

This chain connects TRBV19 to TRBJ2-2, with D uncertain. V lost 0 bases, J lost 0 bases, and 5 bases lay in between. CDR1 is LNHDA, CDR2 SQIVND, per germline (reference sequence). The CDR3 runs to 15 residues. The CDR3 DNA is TGTGCCAGTAGTATAGAAGCAACGAACACCGGGGAGCTGTTTTTT. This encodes CASSIEATNTGELFF.

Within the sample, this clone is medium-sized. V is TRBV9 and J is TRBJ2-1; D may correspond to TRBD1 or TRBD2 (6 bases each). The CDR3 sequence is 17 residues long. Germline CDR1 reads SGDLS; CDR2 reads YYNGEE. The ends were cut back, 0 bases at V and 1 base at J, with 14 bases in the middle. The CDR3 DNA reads TGTGCCAGCAGCGTAGGTCGGGAGAGGGGGTCCTACAATGAGCAGTTCTTC. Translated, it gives CASSVGRERGSYNEQFF.

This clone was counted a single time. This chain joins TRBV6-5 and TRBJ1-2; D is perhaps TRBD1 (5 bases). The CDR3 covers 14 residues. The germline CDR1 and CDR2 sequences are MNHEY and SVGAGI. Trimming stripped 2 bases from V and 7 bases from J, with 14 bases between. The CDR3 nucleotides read TGTGCCAGCAGTTACATACAGGAGACGTCTGGCTACACCTTC. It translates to CASSYIQETSGYTF.

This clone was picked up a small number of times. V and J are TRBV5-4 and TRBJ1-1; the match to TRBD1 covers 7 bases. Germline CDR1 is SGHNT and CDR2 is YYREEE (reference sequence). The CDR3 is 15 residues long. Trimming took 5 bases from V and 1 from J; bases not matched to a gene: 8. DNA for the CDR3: TGTGCCAGCAGTCAACAGGGGCCCGGGAACACTGAAGCTTTCTTT. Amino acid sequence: CASSQQGPGNTEAFF.

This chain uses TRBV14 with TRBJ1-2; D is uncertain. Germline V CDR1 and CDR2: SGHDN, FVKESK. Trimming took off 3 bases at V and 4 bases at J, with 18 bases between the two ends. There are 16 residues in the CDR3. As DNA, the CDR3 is TGTGCCAGCAGCCACCTTTCAAAATTACGCGGCTATGGCTACACCTTC. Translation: CASSHLSKLRGYGYTF. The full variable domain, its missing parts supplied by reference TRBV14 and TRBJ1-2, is EAGVTQFPSHSVIEKGQTVTLRCDPISGHDNLYWYRRVMGKEIKFLLHFVKESKQDESGMPNNRFLAERTGGTYSTLKVQPAELEDSGVYFCASSHLSKLRGYGYTFGSGTRLTVV.

CDR3: CASSPTRTGGKSYTF. In nucleotides, the CDR3 is TGTGCCAGCTCACCCACCAGGACAGGGGGCAAGAGCTACACCTTC. V is TRBV18 and J is TRBJ1-2, with 11 bases matching TRBD1. The CDR3 length is 15 residues. Germline trimming cut 3 bases from V and 9 bases from J; bases unmatched to any gene: 9. Germline CDR1 KGHSH, CDR2 LQKENI.

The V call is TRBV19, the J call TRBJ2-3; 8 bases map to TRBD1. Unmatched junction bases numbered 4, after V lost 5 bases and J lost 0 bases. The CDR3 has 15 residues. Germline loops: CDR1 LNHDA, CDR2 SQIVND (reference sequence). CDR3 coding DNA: TGTGCCAGTAGTCCCTGGACAGGGAGCACAGATACGCAGTATTTT. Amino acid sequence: CASSPWTGSTDTQYF.

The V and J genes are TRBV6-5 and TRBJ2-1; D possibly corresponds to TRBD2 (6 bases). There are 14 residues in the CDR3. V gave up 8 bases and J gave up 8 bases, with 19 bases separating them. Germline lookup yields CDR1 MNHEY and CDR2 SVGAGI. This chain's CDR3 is CASGEVAGSYEQFF. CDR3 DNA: TGTGCCAGCGGGGAGGTGGCGGGAAGCTATGAGCAGTTCTTC.

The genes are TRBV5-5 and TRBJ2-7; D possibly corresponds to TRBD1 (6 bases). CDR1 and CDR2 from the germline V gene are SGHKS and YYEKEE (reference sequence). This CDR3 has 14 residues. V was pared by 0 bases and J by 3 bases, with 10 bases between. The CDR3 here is CASSLGGQFYEQYF. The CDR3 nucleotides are TGTGCCAGCAGCTTGGGCGGACAGTTCTACGAGCAGTACTTC.

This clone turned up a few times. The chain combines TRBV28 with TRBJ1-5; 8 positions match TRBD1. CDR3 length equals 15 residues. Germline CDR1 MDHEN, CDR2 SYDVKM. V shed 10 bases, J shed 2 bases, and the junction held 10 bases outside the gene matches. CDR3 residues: CATSRLTGGNQPQHF. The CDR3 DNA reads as TGTGCCACTTCTCGTTTGACAGGGGGCAATCAGCCCCAGCATTTT.

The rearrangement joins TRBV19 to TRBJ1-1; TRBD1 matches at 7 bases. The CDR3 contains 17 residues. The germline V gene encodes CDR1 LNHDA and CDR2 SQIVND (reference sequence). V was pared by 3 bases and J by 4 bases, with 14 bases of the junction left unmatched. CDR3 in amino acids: CASSIGQAVPQSTEAFF. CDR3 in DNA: TGTGCCAGTAGTATTGGACAGGCGGTACCCCAAAGCACTGAAGCTTTCTTT.

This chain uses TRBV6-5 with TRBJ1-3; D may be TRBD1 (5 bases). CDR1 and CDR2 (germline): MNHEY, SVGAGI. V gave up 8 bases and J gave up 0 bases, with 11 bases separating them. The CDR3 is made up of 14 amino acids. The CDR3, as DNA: TGTGCCAGCGAATACAGGAGCTCTGGAAACACCATATATTTT. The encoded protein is CASEYRSSGNTIYF.

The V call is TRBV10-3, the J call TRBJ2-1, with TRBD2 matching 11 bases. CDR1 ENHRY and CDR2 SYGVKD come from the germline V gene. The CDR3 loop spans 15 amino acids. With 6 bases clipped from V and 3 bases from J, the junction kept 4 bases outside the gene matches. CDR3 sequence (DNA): TGTGCCATCAGCGGGACTAGCGGAGGCTACAATGAGCAGTTCTTC. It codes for CAISGTSGGYNEQFF.

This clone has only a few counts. The CDR3 DNA is TGCGCCAGCAGCTGGGGGAGGGGACAGGGCTACGAGCAGTACTTC. Encoded protein: CASSWGRGQGYEQYF. The chain employs TRBV5-1 and TRBJ2-7, with TRBD1 matching 9 bases. V trimming: 3 bases; J trimming: 3 bases; junction bases outside the gene matches: 7. CDR3 size: 15 residues. Germline V gives CDR1 SGHRS, CDR2 YFSETQ.

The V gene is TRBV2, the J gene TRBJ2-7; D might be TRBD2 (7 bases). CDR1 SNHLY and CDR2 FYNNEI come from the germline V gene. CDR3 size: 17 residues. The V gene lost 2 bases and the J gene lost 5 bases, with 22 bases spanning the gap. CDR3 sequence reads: CASSESGGLSRFNEQYF. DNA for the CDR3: TGTGCCAGCAGTGAATCGGGGGGCTTATCCCGTTTCAACGAGCAGTACTTC.

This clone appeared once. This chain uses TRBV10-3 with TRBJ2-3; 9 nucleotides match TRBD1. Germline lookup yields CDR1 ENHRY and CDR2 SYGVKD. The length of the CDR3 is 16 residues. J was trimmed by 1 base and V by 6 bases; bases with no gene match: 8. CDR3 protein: CAISARDRAGTDTQYF. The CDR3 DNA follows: TGTGCCATCAGCGCCCGGGACAGGGCTGGCACAGATACGCAGTATTTT.

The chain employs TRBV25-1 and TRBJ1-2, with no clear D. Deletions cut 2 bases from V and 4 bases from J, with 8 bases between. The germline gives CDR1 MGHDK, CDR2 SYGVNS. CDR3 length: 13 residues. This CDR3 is CASSEGYSYGYTF. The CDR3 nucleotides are TGTGCCAGCAGTGAAGGGTACAGCTATGGCTACACCTTC.

CDR3 sequence reads: CASSPSGRGTGELFF. Written as DNA, the CDR3 is TGTGCCAGCAGCCCTAGCGGGAGGGGCACCGGGGAGCTGTTTTTT. V is TRBV9 and J is TRBJ2-2, with 12 nucleotides matching TRBD2. Germline trimming cut 4 bases from V and 4 bases from J; bases unmatched to any gene: 2. The CDR3 is 15 residues long. The germline V gene has CDR1 SGDLS and CDR2 YYNGEE. Variable domain in full (rest from reference TRBV9 and TRBJ2-2): DSGVTQTPKHLITATGQRVTLRCSPRSGDLSVYWYQQSLDQGLQFLIQYYNGEERAKGNILERFSAQQFPDLHSELNLSSLELGDSALYFCASSPSGRGTGELFFGEGSRLTVL.

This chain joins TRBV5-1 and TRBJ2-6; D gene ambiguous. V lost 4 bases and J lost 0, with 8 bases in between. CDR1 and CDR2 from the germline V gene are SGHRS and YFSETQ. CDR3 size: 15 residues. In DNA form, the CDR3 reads TGCGCCAGCAGCCGAGGCCACTCTGGGGCCAACGTCCTGACTTTC. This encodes CASSRGHSGANVLTF.

The CDR3 DNA sequence: TGTGCCAGCAGACCCGGACAGGAACAAGAGACCCAGTACTTC. Protein: CASRPGQEQETQYF. The chain carries TRBV6-5 and TRBJ2-5; 7 bases agree with TRBD1. With V trimmed by 6 bases and J by 2 bases, 6 bases remained unmatched. The CDR3 length is 14 residues. Per the germline V gene, CDR1 is MNHEY and CDR2 is SVGAGI.

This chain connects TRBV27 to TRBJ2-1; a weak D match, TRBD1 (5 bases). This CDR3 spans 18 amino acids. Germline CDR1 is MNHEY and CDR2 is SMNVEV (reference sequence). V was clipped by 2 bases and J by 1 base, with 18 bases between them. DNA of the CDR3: TGTGCCAGCAGTTTACTTCTCGGGCAGGGTCCTTCCTACAATGAGCAGTTCTTC. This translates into CASSLLLGQGPSYNEQFF.

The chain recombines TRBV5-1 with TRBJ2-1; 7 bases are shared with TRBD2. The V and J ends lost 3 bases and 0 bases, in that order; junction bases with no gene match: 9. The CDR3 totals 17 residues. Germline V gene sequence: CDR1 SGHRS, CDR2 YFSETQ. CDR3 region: CASSYYFRGSSYNEQFF. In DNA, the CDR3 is TGCGCCAGCAGCTATTACTTTCGCGGGAGCTCCTACAATGAGCAGTTCTTC. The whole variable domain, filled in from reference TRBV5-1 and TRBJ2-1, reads KAGVTQTPRYLIKTRGQQVTLSCSPISGHRSVSWYQQTPGQGLQFLFEYFSETQRNKGNFPGRFSGRQFSNSRSEMNVSTLELGDSALYLCASSYYFRGSSYNEQFFGPGTRLTVL.

CDR3 loop: CASKETGLAETQYF. The CDR3 nucleotides read TGTGCCAGCAAAGAAACCGGTCTAGCGGAGACCCAGTACTTC. The rearrangement uses TRBV13 and TRBJ2-5, with D tentatively TRBD2 (6 bases). CDR1 is PRHDT and CDR2 is FYEKMQ in the germline V gene (reference sequence). The length of the CDR3 is 14 residues. Trimming pared 7 bases from V and 5 bases from J, leaving 17 bases between.